These 2 T cell receptor beta chains share one sample of origin, sequenced in a study of cytomegalovirus exposure and HLA in healthy donors. Assay: immunoSEQ multiplex PCR; the TCRdb copy retains only in-frame clones and omits some. The repertoire holds about 120,000 clones, with roughly 88% as singletons. Sequencing used PBMCs. The receptors were sampled from a man aged 18 to 30 in good health and CMV-seronegative.

The chain employs TRBV19 and TRBJ2-7, with 7 bases fitting TRBD1. Per germline, CDR1 LNHDA and CDR2 SQIVND (reference sequence). The CDR3 contains 14 residues. The V and J ends lost 8 bases and 4 bases, in that order; junction bases with no gene match: 11. CDR3 residues: CASSLGRGWYEQYF. CDR3 bases: TGTGCCAGTTCTCTCGGCAGGGGGTGGTACGAGCAGTACTTC.

J is TRBJ2-5 and V is TRBV11-2; 7 nucleotides agree with TRBD1. The germline V gene has CDR1 SGHAT and CDR2 FQNNGV. V shed 3 bases, J shed 4 bases, and the junction held 5 bases outside the gene matches. The CDR3 has 14 residues. This CDR3 reads CASSLAKGAETQYF. CDR3 DNA: TGTGCCAGCAGCTTGGCCAAGGGGGCAGAGACCCAGTACTTC.